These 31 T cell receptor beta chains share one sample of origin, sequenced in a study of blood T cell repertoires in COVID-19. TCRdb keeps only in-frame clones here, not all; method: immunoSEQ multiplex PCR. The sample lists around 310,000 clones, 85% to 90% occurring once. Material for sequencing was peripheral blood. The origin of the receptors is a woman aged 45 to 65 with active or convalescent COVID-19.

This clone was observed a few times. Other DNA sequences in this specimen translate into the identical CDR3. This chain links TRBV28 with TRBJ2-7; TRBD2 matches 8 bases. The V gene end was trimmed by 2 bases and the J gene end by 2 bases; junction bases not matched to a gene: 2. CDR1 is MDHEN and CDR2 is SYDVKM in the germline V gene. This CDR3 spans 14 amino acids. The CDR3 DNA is TGTGCCAGCAGTTTAGCGGGAGGCCCCTACGAGCAGTACTTC. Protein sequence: CASSLAGGPYEQYF.

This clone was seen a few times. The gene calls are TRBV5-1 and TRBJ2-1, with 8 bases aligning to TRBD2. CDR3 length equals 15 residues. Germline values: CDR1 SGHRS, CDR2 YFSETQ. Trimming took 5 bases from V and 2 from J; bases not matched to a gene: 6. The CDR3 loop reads CASSAPAGAYNEQFF. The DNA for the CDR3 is TGCGCCAGCAGTGCCCCAGCGGGAGCCTACAATGAGCAGTTCTTC. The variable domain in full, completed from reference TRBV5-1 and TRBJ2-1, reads KAGVTQTPRYLIKTRGQQVTLSCSPISGHRSVSWYQQTPGQGLQFLFEYFSETQRNKGNFPGRFSGRQFSNSRSEMNVSTLELGDSALYLCASSAPAGAYNEQFFGPGTRLTVL.

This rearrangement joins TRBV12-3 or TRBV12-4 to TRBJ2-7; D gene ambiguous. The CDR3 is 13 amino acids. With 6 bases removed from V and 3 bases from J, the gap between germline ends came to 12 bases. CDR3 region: CASSPYPGYEQYF. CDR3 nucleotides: TGTGCCAGCAGCCCTTATCCAGGCTACGAGCAGTACTTC.

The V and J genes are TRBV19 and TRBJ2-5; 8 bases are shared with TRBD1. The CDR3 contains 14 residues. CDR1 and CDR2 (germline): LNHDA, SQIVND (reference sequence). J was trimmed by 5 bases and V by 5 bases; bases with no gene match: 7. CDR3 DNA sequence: TGTGCCAGTAGTCGCCGACAGGGGACGGAGACCCAGTACTTC. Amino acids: CASSRRQGTETQYF.

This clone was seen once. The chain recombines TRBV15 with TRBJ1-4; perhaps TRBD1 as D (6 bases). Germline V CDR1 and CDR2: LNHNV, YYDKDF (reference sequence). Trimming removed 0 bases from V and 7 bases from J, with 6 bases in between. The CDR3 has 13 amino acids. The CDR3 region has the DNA TGTGCCACCAGCAGAGAAGGGGGTGAAAAACTGTTTTTT. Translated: CATSREGGEKLFF.

CDR3 bases: TGTGCCAGTAGTAACCCGGGGGGGAACAGTTCTGAAGCTTTCTTT. Protein sequence: CASSNPGGNSSEAFF. The J gene is TRBJ1-1, the V gene TRBV19, with D perhaps TRBD1 (5 bases). Trimming cost V 4 bases and J 6 bases, with 18 bases left between them. This CDR3 contains 15 residues. Germline V gene sequence: CDR1 LNHDA, CDR2 SQIVND (reference sequence).

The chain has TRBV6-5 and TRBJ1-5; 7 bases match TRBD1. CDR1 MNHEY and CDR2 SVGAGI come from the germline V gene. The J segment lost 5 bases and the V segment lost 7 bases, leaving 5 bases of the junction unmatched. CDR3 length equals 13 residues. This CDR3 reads CASKTGDDQPQHF. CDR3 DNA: TGTGCCAGCAAAACAGGGGATGATCAGCCCCAGCATTTT.

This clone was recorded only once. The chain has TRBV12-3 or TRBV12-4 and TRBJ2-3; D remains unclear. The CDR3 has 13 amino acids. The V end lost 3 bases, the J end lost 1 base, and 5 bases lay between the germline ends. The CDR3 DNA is TGTGCCAGCAGTTTTCGGGGCACAGATACGCAGTATTTT. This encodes CASSFRGTDTQYF.

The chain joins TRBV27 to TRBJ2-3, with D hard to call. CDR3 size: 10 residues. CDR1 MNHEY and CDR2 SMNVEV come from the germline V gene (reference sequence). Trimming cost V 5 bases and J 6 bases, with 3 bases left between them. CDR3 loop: CASSRDTQYF. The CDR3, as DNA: TGTGCCAGCAGTCGGGATACGCAGTATTTT.

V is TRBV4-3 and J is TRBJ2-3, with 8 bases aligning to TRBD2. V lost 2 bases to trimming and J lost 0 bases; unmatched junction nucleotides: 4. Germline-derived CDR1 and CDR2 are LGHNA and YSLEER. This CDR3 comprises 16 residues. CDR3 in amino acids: CASSQLLAGSTDTQYF. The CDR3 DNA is TGCGCCAGCAGCCAACTTTTAGCGGGGAGCACAGATACGCAGTATTTT.

CDR3 in amino acids: CASSEMRGWGYEQYF. The CDR3 coding sequence is TGTGCCAGCAGTGAGATGCGGGGATGGGGGTACGAGCAGTACTTC. J is TRBJ2-7 and V is TRBV25-1; a weak D match, TRBD2 (6 bases). Germline V gene data show CDR1 as MGHDK and CDR2 as SYGVNS. Trimming pared 3 bases from V and 4 bases from J, leaving 16 bases between. The CDR3 extends over 15 amino acids.

CDR3 residues: CASSRTGGADVSPLHF. The CDR3 region has the DNA TGTGCCAGCAGCCGGACAGGGGGCGCGGATGTATCACCCCTCCACTTT. The chain has TRBV3-1 (or the pseudogene TRBV3-2) and TRBJ1-6; 11 bases match TRBD1. V shed 4 bases and J 10 bases; nucleotides not matched to a gene: 9. This CDR3 has 16 residues. Per the germline V gene, CDR1 is LGHDT and CDR2 is YNNKEL (reference sequence).

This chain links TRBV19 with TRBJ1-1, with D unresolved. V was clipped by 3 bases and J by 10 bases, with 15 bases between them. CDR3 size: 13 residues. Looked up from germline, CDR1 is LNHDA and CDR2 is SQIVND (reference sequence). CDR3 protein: CASSIGQAQTAFF. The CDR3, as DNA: TGTGCCAGTAGTATTGGGCAGGCCCAAACAGCTTTCTTT.

CDR3: CAWSGGAYNEQFF. The CDR3 coding sequence is TGTGCCTGGAGTGGCGGGGCCTACAATGAGCAGTTCTTC. V is TRBV30 and J is TRBJ2-1, with D possibly being TRBD2 (6 bases). This CDR3 has 13 residues. V lost 1 base and J 2 bases, leaving 6 bases between the germline ends. Germline CDR1 reads GTSNPN; CDR2 reads SVGIG (reference sequence).

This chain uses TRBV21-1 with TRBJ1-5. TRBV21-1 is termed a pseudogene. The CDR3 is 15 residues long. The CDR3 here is CASSKGGPLNQPQHF. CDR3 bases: TGTGCCAGCAGCAAAGGCGGGCCGCTCAATCAGCCCCAGCATTTT.

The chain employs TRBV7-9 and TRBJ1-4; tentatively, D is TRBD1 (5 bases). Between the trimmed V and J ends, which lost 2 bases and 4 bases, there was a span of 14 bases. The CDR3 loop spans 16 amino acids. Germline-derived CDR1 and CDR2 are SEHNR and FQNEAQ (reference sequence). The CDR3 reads CASSLRAGRNNEKLFF. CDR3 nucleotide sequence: TGTGCCAGCAGCTTACGCGCGGGGCGGAATAATGAAAAACTGTTTTTT.

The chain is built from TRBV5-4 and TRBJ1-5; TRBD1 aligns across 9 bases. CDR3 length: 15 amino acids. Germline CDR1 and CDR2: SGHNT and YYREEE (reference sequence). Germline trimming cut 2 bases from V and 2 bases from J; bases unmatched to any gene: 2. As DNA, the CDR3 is TGTGCCAGCAGCTTACAGGGGGCGCGCAATCAGCCCCAGCATTTT. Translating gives CASSLQGARNQPQHF.

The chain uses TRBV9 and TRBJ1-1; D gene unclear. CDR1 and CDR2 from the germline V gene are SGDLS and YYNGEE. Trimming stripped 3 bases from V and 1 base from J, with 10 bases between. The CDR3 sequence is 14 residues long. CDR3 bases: TGTGCCAGCAGCGCAGGCCTATGGAACACTGAAGCTTTCTTT. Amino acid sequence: CASSAGLWNTEAFF. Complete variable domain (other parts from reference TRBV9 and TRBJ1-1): DSGVTQTPKHLITATGQRVTLRCSPRSGDLSVYWYQQSLDQGLQFLIQYYNGEERAKGNILERFSAQQFPDLHSELNLSSLELGDSALYFCASSAGLWNTEAFFGQGTRLTVV.

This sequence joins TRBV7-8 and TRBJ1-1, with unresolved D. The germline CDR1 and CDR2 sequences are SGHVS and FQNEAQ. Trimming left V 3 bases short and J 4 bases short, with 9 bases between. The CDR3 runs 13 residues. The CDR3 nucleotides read TGTGCCAGCAGCTTCGACATTGTCACTGAAGCTTTCTTT. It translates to CASSFDIVTEAFF.

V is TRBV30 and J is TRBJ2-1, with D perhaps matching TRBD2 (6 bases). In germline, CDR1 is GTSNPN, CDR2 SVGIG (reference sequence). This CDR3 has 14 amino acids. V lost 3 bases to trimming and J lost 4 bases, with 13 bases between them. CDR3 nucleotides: TGTGCCTGGAGCCTGCGGGGACCGTACAATGAGCAGTTCTTC. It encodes CAWSLRGPYNEQFF.

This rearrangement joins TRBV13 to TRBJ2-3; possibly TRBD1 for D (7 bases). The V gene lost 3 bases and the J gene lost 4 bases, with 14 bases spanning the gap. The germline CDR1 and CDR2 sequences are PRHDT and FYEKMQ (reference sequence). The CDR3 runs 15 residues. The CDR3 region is CASSLYRGGSDTQYF. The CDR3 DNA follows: TGTGCCAGCAGCTTGTACAGGGGAGGATCAGATACGCAGTATTTT. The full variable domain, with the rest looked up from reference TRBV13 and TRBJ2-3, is AAGVIQSPRHLIKEKRETATLKCYPIPRHDTVYWYQQGPGQDPQFLISFYEKMQSDKGSIPDRFSAQQFSDYHSELNMSSLELGDSALYFCASSLYRGGSDTQYFGPGTRLTVL.

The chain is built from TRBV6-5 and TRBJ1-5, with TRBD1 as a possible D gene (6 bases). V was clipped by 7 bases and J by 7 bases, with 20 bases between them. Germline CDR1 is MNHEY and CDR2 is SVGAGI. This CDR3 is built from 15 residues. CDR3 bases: TGTGCCAGCATGGGGAACAGGGCAGGGGAACAGCCCCAGCATTTT. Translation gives CASMGNRAGEQPQHF.

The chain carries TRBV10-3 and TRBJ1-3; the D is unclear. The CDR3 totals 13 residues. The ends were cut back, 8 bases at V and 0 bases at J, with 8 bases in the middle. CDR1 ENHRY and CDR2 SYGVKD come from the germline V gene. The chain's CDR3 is CAIAASSGNTIYF. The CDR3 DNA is TGTGCCATCGCGGCGAGCTCTGGAAACACCATATATTTT.

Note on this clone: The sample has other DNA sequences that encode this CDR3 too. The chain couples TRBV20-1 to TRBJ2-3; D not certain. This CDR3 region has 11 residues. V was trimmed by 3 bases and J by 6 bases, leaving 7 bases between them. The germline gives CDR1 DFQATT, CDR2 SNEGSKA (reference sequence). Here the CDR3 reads CSASRGDTQYF. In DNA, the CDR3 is TGCAGTGCTAGTAGAGGTGATACGCAGTATTTT.

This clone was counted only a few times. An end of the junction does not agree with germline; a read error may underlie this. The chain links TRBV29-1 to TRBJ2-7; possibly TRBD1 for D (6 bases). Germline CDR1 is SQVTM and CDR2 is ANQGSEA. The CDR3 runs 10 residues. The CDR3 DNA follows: TGCAGCGTTGAAGATGGGGGCATCTCCTTC. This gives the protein CSVEDGGISF.

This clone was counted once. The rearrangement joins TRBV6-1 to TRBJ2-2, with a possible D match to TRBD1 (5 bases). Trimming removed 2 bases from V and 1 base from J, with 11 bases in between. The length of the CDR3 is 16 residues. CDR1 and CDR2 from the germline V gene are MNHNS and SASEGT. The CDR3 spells CASSERGRKNTGELFF. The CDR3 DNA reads TGTGCCAGCAGTGAAAGGGGTCGGAAGAACACCGGGGAGCTGTTTTTT.

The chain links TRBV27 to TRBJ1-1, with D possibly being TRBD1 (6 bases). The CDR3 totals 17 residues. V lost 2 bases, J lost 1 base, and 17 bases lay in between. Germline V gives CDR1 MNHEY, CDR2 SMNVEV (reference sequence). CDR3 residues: CASSLRAGAGGNTEAFF. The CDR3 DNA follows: TGTGCCAGCAGTTTACGAGCAGGGGCTGGGGGGAACACTGAAGCTTTCTTT.

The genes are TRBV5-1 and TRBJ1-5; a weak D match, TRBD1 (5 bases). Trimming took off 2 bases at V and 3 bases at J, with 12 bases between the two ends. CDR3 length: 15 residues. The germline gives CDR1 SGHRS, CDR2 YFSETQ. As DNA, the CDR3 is TGCGCCAGCAGCTTAAACGGACATCCCAATCAGCCCCAGCATTTT. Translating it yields CASSLNGHPNQPQHF.

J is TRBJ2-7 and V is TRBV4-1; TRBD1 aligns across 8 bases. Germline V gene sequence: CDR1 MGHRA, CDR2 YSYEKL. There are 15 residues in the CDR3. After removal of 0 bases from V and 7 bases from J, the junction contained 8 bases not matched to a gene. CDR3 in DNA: TGCGCCAGCAGCCAAGAATTGACAGGGGTTCGGGAGCAGTACTTC. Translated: CASSQELTGVREQYF.

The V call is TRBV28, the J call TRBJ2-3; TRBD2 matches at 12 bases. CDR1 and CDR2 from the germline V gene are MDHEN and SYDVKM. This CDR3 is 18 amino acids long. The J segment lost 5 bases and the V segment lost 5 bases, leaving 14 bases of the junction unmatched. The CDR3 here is CASSQGPLWGLAGDTQYF. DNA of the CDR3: TGTGCCAGCAGTCAGGGACCCCTTTGGGGACTAGCGGGAGATACGCAGTATTTT.

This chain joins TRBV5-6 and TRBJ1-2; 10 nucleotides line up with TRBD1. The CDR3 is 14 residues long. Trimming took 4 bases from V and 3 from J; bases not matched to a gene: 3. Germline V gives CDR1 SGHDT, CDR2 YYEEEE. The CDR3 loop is CASSTGTGDYGYTF. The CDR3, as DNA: TGTGCCAGCAGCACCGGGACAGGGGACTATGGCTACACCTTC.